This entry is about one T cell receptor beta chain. Under the authors' procedure: Quantification of nucleated cells was approximated via reference gene primer amplification. Only in-frame clones appear in the TCRdb table, and some are missing; sequencing was by immunoSEQ multiplex PCR. V and J calls and clone size are as listed in that table; D and trimming were resolved from the DNA. The table has about 190,000 clones, over 75% seen once. The CDR3 contains 19 residues. This specimen belongs to a study of blood T cell repertoires in COVID-19. Study at large: Sites across the United States, Italy and Spain contributed samples from acute and convalescent COVID-19. PBMCs, B-cell-depleted T cells, or T cells provided the cDNA or gDNA that made up the material.

This sequence joins TRBV12-2 and TRBJ2-7; the table assigns TRBD1, which was not confirmed against the DNA. TRBV12-2 is marked as a pseudogene. The receptor comes from a woman between 45 and 60 years old with acute or convalescent COVID-19. The material sequenced was peripheral blood. CDR3 nucleotide sequence: TGTGCAAGTCGCCGGAGATCCGGGACAGGGGTCACACCTCCTTACGAGCAGTACTTC. It specifies CASRRRSGTGVTPPYEQYF.